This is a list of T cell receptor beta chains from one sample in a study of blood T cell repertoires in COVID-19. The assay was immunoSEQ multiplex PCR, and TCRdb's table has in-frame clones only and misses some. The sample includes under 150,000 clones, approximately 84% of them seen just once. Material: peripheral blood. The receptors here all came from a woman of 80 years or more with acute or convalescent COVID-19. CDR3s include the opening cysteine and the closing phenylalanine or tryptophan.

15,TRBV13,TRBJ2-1,CASSLTGGGRAEQFF
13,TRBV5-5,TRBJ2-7,CASRGQGVHEQYF
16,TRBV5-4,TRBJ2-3,CASSFVVGSSTDTQYF
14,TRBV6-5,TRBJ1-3,CASSYKRGRNTIYF
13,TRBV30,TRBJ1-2,CAWSVRGIDGYTF
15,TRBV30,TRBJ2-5,CAWGLGQGSRETQYF
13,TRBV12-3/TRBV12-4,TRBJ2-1,CASRVQGSNEQFF
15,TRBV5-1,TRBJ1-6,CASSLVGGGGSPLHF
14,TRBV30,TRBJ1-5,CAWSVSTAEQPQHF
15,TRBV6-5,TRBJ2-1,CASSYSSGGHNEQFF
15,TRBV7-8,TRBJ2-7,CASSFPTGAEDEQYF
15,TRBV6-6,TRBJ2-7,CASSPDRSSAYEQYF
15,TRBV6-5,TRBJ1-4,CATSRGRATNEKLFF
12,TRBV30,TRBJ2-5,CAWTSYQETQYF
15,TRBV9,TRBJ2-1,CASSVESQGYNEQFF
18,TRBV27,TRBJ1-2,CASSSQIPTKRIGYGYTF
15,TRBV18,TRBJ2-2,CASSPSGTGTGELFF
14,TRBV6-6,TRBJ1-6,CASSYNGNNSPLHF
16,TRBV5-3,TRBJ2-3,CARSLEPEDSTDTQYF
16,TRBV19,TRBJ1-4,CASRDRQGADNEKLFF
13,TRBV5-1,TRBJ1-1,CASSYRGNTEAFF
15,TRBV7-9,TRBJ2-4,CASSSSGTSGGSEYF
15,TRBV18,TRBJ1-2,CASSTGQGAFYGYTF
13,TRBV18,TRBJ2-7,CASSRSESYEQYF
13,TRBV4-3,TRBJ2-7,CASSQDLLYEQYF
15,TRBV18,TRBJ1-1,CASSPSGGKNTEAFF
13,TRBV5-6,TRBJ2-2,CASSKVASGELFF
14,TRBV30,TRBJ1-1,CAWTMGTANTEAFF
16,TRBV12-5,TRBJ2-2,CASGAPGGSNTGELFF
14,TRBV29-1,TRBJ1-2,CSVDWSGVDGGYTF
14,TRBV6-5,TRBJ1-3,CASNPRGTGNTIYF
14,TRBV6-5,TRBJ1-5,CASSLVADNQPQHF
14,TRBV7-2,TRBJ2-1,CASSLGDTYNEQFF
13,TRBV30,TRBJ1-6,CAWSLSGGAPLHF
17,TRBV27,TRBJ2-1,CASSLWTSGGAYNEQFF
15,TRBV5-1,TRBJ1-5,CASSRTGGSNQPQHF
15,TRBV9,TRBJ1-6,CASSGQTGGNSPLHF
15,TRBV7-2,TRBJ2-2,CASRVAGANTGELFF
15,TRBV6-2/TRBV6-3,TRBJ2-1,CASSPSGTGENEQFF
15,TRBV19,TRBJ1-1,CASSISGRMNTEAFF
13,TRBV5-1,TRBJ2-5,CASSLDGRGGKDF
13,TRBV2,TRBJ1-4,CASKTQHNEKLFF
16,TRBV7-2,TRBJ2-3,CASNGLAGGGSEAQYF
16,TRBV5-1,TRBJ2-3,CASSFGLAGGHDTQYF
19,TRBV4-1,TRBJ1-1,CASSQDPDRGVGMNTEAFF
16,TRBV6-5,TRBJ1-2,CASSSSGTGGENGYTF
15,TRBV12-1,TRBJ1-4,CASSLYRLPNEKLFF
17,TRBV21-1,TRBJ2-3,CASSKAGWTRGTDTQYF
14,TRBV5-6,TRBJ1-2,CASSSRGGLGGYTF
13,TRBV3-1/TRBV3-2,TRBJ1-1,CASSPVGDTEAFF
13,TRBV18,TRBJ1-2,CASSPGAEGGYTF
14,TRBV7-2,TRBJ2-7,CASSSTTSGYEQYF
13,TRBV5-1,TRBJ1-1,CASSLGLTTEAFF
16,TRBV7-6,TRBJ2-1,CASSPLRDRGYNEQFF
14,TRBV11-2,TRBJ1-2,CASSLAGTQGGYTF